The present T cell receptor (beta chain) was sequenced within a study of cytomegalovirus exposure and HLA in healthy donors. Across the study: T cells numbering approximately 170 million yielded approximately 120 million unique TCR beta sequences in an earlier analysis. The early release's HLA-typed donors yielded 65 million to 85 million unique TCRs. Regarding the study as a whole: In a later analysis, at a false discovery rate of 0.05, about 15,000 TCR beta sequences were associated with HLA alleles. Follow-up analysis later connected one missense variant in DCLRE1C with trimming of TCR beta V- and J-genes.

This clone was seen only once. The antigen remains unidentified. Amplification used 60 Vbeta primers and 13 Jbeta primers. The data were produced by immunoSEQ multiplex PCR, yet TCRdb's version contains in-frame clones alone and is incomplete. The repertoire holds 110,000 or so clones, with 74% as singletons. This clonotype originated in a woman between 40 and 50 years old in good health and CMV-seropositive. Source material: PBMCs.

The CDR3 region has the DNA TGTGCCAGCAGCTTAATTAGCGGCTACAATGAGCAGTTCTTC. Amino acid sequence: CASSLISGYNEQFF. The chain is built from TRBV7-2 and TRBJ2-1; D is perhaps TRBD2 (6 bases). The CDR3 runs 14 residues. The germline V gene has CDR1 SGHTA and CDR2 FQGNSA. With 2 bases removed from V and 3 bases from J, the gap between germline ends came to 8 bases.